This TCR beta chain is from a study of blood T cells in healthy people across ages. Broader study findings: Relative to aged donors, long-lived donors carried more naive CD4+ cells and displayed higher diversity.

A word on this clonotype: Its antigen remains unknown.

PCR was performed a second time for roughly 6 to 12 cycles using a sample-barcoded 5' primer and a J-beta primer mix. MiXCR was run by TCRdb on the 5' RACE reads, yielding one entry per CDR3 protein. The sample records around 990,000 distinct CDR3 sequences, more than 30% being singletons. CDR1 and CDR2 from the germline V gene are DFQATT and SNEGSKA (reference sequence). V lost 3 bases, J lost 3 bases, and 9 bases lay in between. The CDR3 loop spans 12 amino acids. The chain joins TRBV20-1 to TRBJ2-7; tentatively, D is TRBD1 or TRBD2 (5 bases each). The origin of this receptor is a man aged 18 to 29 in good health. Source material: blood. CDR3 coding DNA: TGCAGTGCTAGTAGTGGGGGCTACGAGCAGTACTTC. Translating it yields CSASSGGYEQYF.